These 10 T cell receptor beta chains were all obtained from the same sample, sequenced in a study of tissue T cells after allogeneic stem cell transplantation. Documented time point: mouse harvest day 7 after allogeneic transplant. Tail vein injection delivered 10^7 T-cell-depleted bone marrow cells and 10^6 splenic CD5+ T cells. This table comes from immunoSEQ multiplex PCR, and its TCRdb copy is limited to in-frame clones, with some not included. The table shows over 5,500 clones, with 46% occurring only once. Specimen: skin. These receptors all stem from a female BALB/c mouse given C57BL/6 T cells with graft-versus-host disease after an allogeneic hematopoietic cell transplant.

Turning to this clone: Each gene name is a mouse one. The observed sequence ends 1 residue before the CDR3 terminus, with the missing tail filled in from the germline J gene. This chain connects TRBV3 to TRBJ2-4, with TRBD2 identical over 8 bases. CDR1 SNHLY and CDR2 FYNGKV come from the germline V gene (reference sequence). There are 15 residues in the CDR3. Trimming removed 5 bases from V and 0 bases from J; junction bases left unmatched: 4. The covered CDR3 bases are TGTGCCAGCAGCCCACTGGGGGCGAGTCAAAACACCTTGTAC. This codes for CASSPLGASQNTLY. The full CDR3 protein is CASSPLGASQNTLYF.

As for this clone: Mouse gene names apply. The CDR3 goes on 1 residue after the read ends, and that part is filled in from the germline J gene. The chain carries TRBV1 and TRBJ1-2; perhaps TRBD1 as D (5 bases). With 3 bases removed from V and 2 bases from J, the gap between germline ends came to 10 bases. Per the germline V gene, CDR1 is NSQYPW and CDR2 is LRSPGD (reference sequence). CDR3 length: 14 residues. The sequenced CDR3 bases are TGCACCTGCAGTGCCCGGGACCGCAACTCCGACTACACC. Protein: CTCSARDRNSDYT. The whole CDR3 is CTCSARDRNSDYTF.

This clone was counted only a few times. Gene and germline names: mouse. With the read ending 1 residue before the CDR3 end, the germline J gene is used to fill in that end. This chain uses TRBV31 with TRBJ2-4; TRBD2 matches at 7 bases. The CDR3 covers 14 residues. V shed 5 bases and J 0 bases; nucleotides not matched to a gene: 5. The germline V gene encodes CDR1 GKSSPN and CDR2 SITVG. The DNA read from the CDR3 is TGTGCCTGGGGCCGACTGGGCAGTCAAAACACCTTGTAC. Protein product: CAWGRLGSQNTLY. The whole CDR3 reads CAWGRLGSQNTLYF.

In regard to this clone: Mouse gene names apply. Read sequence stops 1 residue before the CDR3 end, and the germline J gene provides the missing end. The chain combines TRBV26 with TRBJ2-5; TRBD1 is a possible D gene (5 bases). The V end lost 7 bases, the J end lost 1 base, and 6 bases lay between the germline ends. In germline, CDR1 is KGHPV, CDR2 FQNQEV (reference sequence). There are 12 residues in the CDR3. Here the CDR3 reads CASTRDQDTQYF. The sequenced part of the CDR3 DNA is TGTGCCAGCACCAGGGACCAAGACACCCAGTAC.

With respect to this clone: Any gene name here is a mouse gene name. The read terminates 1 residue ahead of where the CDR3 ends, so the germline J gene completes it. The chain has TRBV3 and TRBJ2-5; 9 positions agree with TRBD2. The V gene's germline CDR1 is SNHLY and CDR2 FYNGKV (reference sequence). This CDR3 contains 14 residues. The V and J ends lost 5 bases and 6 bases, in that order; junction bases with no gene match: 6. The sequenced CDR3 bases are TGTGCCAGCAGCGGCCGGCTGGGGGGGGACACCCAGTAC. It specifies CASSGRLGGDTQY. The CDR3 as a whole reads CASSGRLGGDTQYF.

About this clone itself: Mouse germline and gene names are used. Incomplete CDR3 DNA: TGTGCCAGCAGCCCGGACAGTTCCAACGAAAGATTATTT. Its protein is CASSPDSSNERLF. The full CDR3 protein is CASSPDSSNERLFF. The V and J genes are TRBV26 and TRBJ1-4, with a tentative D call TRBD1 (6 bases). Read data end 1 residue before the CDR3 end; the end is taken from the germline J gene. CDR1 is KGHPV, CDR2 FQNQEV, per germline (reference sequence). The CDR3 length is 14 residues. V shed 6 bases and J shed 1 base, with 9 bases lying between them. Drawing the rest from reference TRBV26 and TRBJ1-4, the complete variable domain is NSKVIQTPRYLVKGQGQKAKMRCIPEKGHPVVFWYQQNKNNEFKFLINFQNQEVLQQIDMTEKRFSAECPSNSPCSLEIQSSEAGDSALYLCASSPDSSNERLFFGHGTKLSVL.

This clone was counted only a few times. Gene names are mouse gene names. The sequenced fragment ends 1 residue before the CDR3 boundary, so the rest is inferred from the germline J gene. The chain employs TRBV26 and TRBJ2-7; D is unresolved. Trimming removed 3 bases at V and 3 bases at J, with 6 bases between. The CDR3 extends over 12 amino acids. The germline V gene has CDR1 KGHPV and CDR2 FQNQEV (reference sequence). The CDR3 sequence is CASSLDFYEQYF. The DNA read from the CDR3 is TGTGCCAGCAGTCTCGACTTCTATGAACAGTAC.

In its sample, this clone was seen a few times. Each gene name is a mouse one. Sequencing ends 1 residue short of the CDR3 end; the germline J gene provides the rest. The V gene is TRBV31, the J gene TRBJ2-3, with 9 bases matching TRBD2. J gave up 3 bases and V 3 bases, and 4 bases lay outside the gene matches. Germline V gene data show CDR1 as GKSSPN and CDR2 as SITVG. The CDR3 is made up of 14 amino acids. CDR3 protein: CAWRPDWGAETLYF. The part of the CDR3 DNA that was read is TGTGCCTGGAGACCCGACTGGGGGGCAGAAACGCTGTAT.

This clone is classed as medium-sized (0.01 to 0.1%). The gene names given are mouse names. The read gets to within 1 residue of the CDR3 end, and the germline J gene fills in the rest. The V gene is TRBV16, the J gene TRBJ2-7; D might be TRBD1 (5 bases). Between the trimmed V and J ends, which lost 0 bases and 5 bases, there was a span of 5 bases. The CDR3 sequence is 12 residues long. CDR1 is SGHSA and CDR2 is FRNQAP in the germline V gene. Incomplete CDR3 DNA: TGTGCAAGCAGCTTAGACAGGGATGAACAGTAC. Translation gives CASSLDRDEQY. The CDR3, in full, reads CASSLDRDEQYF.

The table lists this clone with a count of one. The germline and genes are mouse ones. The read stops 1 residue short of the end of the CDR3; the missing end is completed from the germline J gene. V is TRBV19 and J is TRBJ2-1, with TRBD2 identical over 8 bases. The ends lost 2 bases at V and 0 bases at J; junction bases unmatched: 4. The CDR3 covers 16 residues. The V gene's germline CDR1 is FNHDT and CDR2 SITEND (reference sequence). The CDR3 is CASSIGGGINYAEQFF. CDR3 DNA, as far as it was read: TGTGCCAGCAGTATTGGGGGGGGCATTAACTATGCTGAGCAGTTC.